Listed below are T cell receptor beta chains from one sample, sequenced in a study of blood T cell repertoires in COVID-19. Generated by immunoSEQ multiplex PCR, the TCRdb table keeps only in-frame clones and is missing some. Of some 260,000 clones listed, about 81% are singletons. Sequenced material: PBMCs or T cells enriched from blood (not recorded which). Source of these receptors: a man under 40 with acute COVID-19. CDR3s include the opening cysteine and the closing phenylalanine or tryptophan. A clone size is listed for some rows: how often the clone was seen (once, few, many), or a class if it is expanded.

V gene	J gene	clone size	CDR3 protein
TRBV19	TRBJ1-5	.	CASSWGQGPGPQHF
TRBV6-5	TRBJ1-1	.	CASRRTGGTEAFF
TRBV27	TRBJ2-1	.	CASKGAGAEQFF
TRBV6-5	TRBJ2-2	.	CASSIGPSHTGELFF
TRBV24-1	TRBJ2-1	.	CATSDVTGKGSEQFF
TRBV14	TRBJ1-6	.	CASSQHGRPRESPLHF
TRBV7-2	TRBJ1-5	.	CASSTGTGIWQPQHF
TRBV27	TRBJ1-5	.	CASSPQQGWEPQHF
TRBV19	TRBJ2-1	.	CASSSRSSNEQFF
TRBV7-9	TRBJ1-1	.	CASSPGGPRTEAFF
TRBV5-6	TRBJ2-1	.	CASSLLLADNEQFF
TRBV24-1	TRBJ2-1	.	CATSDPENGADSYNEQFF
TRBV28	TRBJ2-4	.	CASSFLRGGKYF
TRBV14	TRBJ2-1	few	CASNHRDRNEQFF
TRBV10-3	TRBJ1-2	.	CAISDLQGTYGYTF
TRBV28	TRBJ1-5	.	CASSKLTGGNQPQHF
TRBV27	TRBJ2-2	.	CASSTSGDGELFF
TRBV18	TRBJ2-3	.	CASSPHGPDTQYF